Listed below are T cell receptor beta chains from one sample, sequenced in a study of cytomegalovirus exposure and HLA in healthy donors. Repertoires were generated with immunoSEQ multiplex PCR, while TCRdb's copy carries only in-frame clones and drops some. The profile shows about 250,000 clones, approximately 84% of them singletons. Material: PBMCs. The receptors originated from a man younger than 30 in good health and CMV-seropositive. The CDR3 runs from the conserved cysteine through the conserved F or W. D genes are given only for firm matches. Size is stated for part of the rows, as once, few or many counts, or as a class when the clone is expanded.

NA | few | TRBJ2-7 | 13 | TRBV10-1 | TGCGCCAGCAGTGAGTCAGGGATTTCCGAGCAGTACTTC | CASSESGISEQYF
TRBD2 | NA | TRBJ2-5 | 15 | TRBV5-6 | TGTGCCAGCAGCTTCGGGGGGATTGGGCAAGAGACCCAGTACTTC | CASSFGGIGQETQYF
TRBD2 | NA | TRBJ2-1 | 16 | TRBV10-3 | TGTGCCATCAGTGAGTCGAAACTAGCGGACAACAATGAGCAGTTCTTC | CAISESKLADNNEQFF
NA | NA | TRBJ1-2 | 11 | TRBV28 | TGTGCCAGCTCAACAGCATATGGCTACACCTTC | CASSTAYGYTF
TRBD2 | NA | TRBJ2-7 | 15 | TRBV6-5 | TGTGCCAGCAGTAATCTAGCGGGGGGGGTTAGGGAGCAGTACTTC | CASSNLAGGVREQYF
TRBD2 | NA | TRBJ2-1 | 18 | TRBV11-2 | TGTGCCAGCAGCTTAGTAGGACTAGCGGGAGCCCCCTACAATGAGCAGTTCTTC | CASSLVGLAGAPYNEQFF
NA | NA | TRBJ2-7 | 8 | TRBV20-1 | TGCAGTGCTAAGGGGCAGTACTTC | CSAKGQYF
NA | NA | TRBJ2-7 | 15 | TRBV7-2 | TGTGCCAGCAGCTTAGCCGGGCAGGGTGGCTACGAGCAGTACTTC | CASSLAGQGGYEQYF
NA | NA | TRBJ2-7 | 11 | TRBV5-1 | TGCGCCAGCAGCTTGGGCGGGGAGCAGTACTTC | CASSLGGEQYF
NA | NA | TRBJ2-3 | 15 | TRBV7-8 | TGTGCCAGCAGCTTAGGGTTGTGGATCACAGATACGCAGTATTTT | CASSLGLWITDTQYF
TRBD1 | NA | TRBJ2-1 | 15 | TRBV27 | TGTGCCAGCAGCGGAAACAGGGGGTCCTACAATGAGCAGTTCTTC | CASSGNRGSYNEQFF
NA | NA | TRBJ1-5 | 14 | TRBV2 | TGTGCCAGCAGTGAAGTTCAAGGGAATCAGCCCCAGCATTTT | CASSEVQGNQPQHF
NA | NA | TRBJ2-2 | 16 | TRBV15 | TGTGCCACCAGCAGATCGAGGGGACAAAACACCGGGGAGCTGTTTTTT | CATSRSRGQNTGELFF
NA | NA | TRBJ1-4 | 15 | TRBV19 | TGTGCCAGTAGTAGGGCGGGTGCAACTAATGAAAAACTGTTTTTT | CASSRAGATNEKLFF
TRBD2 | NA | TRBJ2-7 | 17 | TRBV27 | TGTGCCAGCGGGACTAGCGGGAGGGCCAAAGTGAGGAACGAGCAGTACTTC | CASGTSGRAKVRNEQYF
TRBD2 | NA | TRBJ2-7 | 15 | TRBV12-5 | TGTGCTAGTGGTATCCCCGGGGGGGGAGCCTACGAGCAGTACTTC | CASGIPGGGAYEQYF
TRBD2 | NA | TRBJ2-1 | 13 | TRBV29-1 | TGCAGCGTTGAGGTAGCGGGAATACGAGAGCAGTTCTTC | CSVEVAGIREQFF
TRBD1 | NA | TRBJ2-7 | 17 | TRBV27 | TGTGCCAGCAGTTTCTCTAGCCGGGACAGGGTATCATACGAGCAGTACTTC | CASSFSSRDRVSYEQYF
TRBD1 | once | TRBJ2-1 | 15 | TRBV27 | TGTGCCAGCAGTCTCGGGACAGGGGATTACAATGAGCAGTTCTTC | CASSLGTGDYNEQFF
NA | NA | TRBJ2-5 | 14 | TRBV14 | TGTGCCAGCAGCCAAGAAAGACAGTTGAAGACCCAGTACTTC | CASSQERQLKTQYF
NA | NA | TRBJ1-1 | 11 | TRBV30 | TGTGCCTGGAGCGTTAGACCTGAAGCTTTCTTT | CAWSVRPEAFF
NA | NA | TRBJ2-6 | 15 | TRBV28 | TGTGCCAGCTCCGGTCTGGAGGCTGGGGCCAACGTCCTGACTTTC | CASSGLEAGANVLTF
TRBD2 | once | TRBJ2-1 | 16 | TRBV27 | TGTGCCAGCAGTTTCGGGACTACGAGCGAAATTAGTAGGAAGTTCTTC | CASSFGTTSEISRKFF
NA | NA | TRBJ2-7 | 16 | TRBV6-1 | TGTGCCAGCAGTGAAGTTTGGGCTCCTCCCTCCTACGAGCAGTACTTC | CASSEVWAPPSYEQYF
NA | NA | TRBJ2-6 | 14 | TRBV7-9 | TGTGCCAGCCACGATGGCTCTGGGGCCAACGTCCTGACTTTC | CASHDGSGANVLTF
NA | few | TRBJ2-6 | 16 | TRBV7-2 | TGTGCCAGCAGCTTAGTTGGCGTCTCTGGGGCCAACGTCCTGACTTTC | CASSLVGVSGANVLTF
NA | NA | TRBJ2-5 | 14 | TRBV4-3 | TGCGCCAGCAGCCAAGATCAGAGGTGGGAGACCCAGTACTTC | CASSQDQRWETQYF
TRBD2 | NA | TRBJ2-5 | 14 | TRBV5-1 | TGCGCCAGCAGCCCTGGACTAGCGGAAGAGACCCAGTACTTC | CASSPGLAEETQYF
NA | NA | TRBJ2-7 | 12 | TRBV9 | TGTGCCAGCAGCAGCCCTAGGGGCGAGCAGTACTTC | CASSSPRGEQYF
NA | NA | TRBJ1-1 | 16 | TRBV18 | TGTGCCAGCTCACCACCGAGCGGGGGCGAGGGCACTGAAGCTTTCTTT | CASSPPSGGEGTEAFF
NA | once | TRBJ1-3 | 13 | TRBV6-5 | TGTGCCAGCAGTTACGGCTCTGGAAACACCATATATTTT | CASSYGSGNTIYF
TRBD1 | few | TRBJ1-1 | 15 | TRBV13 | TGTGCCAGCAGGTTCGGACAGGCCATGAACACTGAAGCTTTCTTT | CASRFGQAMNTEAFF